This T cell receptor beta chain was captured by sequencing in a study of blood T cell repertoires in COVID-19 (dated by TCRdb to about 2020). About the full investigation: Samples covering the acute and convalescent phases of COVID-19 were provided by collaborators in the United States, Italy and Spain. The material from the prospective study consisted of cDNA or gDNA derived from T cells, B-cell-depleted T cells, or PBMCs. Subjects who had been exposed to COVID-19, were actively infected with it, or had recovered from it provided the deeply sampled blood TCRbeta repertoires that made up the dataset. A de-identified subject ID, COVID-19 status, age in years and sex were almost always included in the sample metadata. HLA class I and class II types, where available, came from metadata supplied by the sample provider rather than from assay-based typing. The repertoires were made available in a free public database intended to serve as a resource for research on the immune response to SARS-CoV-2. The samples were drawn from two sources: the first 160 participants of the ongoing ImmuneRACE study, and fewer than 1,500 subjects contributed by 6 global collaborators. What the research found in general, with its limitations: How much clinical and demographic metadata was included differed by source and by participant, and the metadata was provided uncurated.

TCRbeta CDR3 regions were amplified from genomic DNA by means of the immunoSEQ Assay, a bias-controlled multiplex PCR. As for how the authors treated the data: The number of nucleated cells in each sample was estimated from the amplification of reference gene primers within the assay. To quantify the absolute abundance of each unique TCRbeta CDR3 rearrangement, sequence reads were collapsed and filtered. For each sample, productive Simpson clonality was calculated by taking the square root of Simpson's diversity index across productive rearrangements. TCRdb limited this immuneACCESS table to in-frame rearrangements with V and J called. A share of clones is missing; checked studies link under half to unresolved V genes, and the rest is unexplained. D and trimming come from the DNA, and the V and J calls and clone size come from that table. The sample table contains about 150,000 clones; only one count was recorded for about nine tenths of them. Approximately 40% of the sample goes to the ten largest clones.

About this clone: There is no known antigen for this receptor. Base qualities are not recorded, but no much larger clone differs from it by a single base.

From its cysteine to its phenylalanine, the CDR3 spans 14 amino acids. Only the CDR3 DNA stays, 42 bases, in frame from base 1. The germline V gene gives CDR1 as SGHNT and CDR2 as YENEEA. Trimming removed 5 bases from V and 3 bases from J; the gene matches leave 3 bases unexplained. Another Seattle source contributed samples from volunteer blood donors who had recovered from COVID-19. Whole blood was collected in K2EDTA tubes by collaborating institutions according to the institutions' own protocols. For TCRbeta analysis, collaborator samples were shipped as frozen whole blood, as isolated PBMCs, or as DNA extracted from either sample type.

The sequenced sample consisted of peripheral blood. This TCR was sampled from a man between 50 and 59 years old who had recovered from COVID-19. The chain joins TRBV11-3 to TRBJ2-2; TRBD1 lines up with 7 middle nucleotides. The CDR3 reads as follows: CASSGGQYTGELFF. The DNA sequence is given as TGTGCCAGCAGCGGGGGACAGTACACCGGGGAGCTGTTTTTT.